This TCR beta chain was sequenced during a study of T cell responses to AZD1222 COVID-19 vaccine. Study context: Second-dose timings of about 4 or about 12 weeks were pooled.

With regard to this clone: Its antigen remains unknown.

Study results and limitations: In all cases, repertoires were sampled only after the peak T cell response. CD4 TCRs associated with vaccination spanned spike, dominating at 160-218 and 743-854.

V shed 3 bases, J shed 5 bases, and the junction held 6 bases outside the gene matches. This CDR3 is 15 amino acids long. Germline CDR1 KGHDR, CDR2 SFDVKD. The repertoire was sequenced with immunoSEQ multiplex PCR; TCRdb's copy has only in-frame clones and lacks some. The sample includes about 130,000 clones, 80% to 95% of them seen just once. The receptor was derived from an adult in good health. The chain joins TRBV24-1 to TRBJ1-5; 7 bases match TRBD1. Material: peripheral blood, obtained on day 0 of AZD1222 vaccination. The CDR3 DNA is TGTGCCACCAGTGATCGGGACAGTGGGCATCAGCCCCAGCATTTT. Translation gives CATSDRDSGHQPQHF.